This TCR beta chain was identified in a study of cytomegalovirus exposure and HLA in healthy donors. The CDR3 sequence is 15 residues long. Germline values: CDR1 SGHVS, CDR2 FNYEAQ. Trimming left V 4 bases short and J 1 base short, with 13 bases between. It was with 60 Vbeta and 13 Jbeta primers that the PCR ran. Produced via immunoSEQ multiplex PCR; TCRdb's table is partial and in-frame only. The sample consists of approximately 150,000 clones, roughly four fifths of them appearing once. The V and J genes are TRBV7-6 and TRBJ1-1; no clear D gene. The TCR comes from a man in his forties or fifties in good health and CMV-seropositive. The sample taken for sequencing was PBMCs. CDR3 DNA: TGTGCCAGCAGCTCCCTTACGGTCTGGAACACTGAAGCTTTCTTT. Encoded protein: CASSSLTVWNTEAFF.